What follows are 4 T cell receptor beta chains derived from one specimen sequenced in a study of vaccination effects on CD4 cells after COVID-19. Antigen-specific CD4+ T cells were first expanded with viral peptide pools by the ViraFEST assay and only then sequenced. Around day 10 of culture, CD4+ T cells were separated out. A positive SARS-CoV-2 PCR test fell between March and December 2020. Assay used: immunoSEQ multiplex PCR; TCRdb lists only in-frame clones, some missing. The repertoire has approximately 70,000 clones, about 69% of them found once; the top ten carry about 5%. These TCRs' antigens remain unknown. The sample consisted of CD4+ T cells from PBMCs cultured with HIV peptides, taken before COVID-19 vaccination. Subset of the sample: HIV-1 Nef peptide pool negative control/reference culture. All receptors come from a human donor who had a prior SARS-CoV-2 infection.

The CDR3 bases are TGTGCCAGCAGCCCTCGACAGGGGGGAGCTTTCTTT. It encodes CASSPRQGGAFF. The gene calls are TRBV3-1 (or the pseudogene TRBV3-2) and TRBJ1-1; 9 nucleotides align to TRBD1. With 4 bases clipped from V and 10 bases from J, the junction kept 4 bases outside the gene matches. Germline V gene lookup returns CDR1 LGHDT and CDR2 YNNKEL (reference sequence). There are 12 residues in the CDR3.

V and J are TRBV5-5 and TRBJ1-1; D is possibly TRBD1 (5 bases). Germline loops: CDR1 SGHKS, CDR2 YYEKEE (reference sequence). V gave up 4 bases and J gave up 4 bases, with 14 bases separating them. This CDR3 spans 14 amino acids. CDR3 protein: CASSTRVGVTEAFF. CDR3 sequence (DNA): TGTGCCAGCAGCACCCGGGTGGGGGTCACTGAAGCTTTCTTT.

Here the CDR3 reads CASSKWTALISEAFF. CDR3 nucleotides: TGTGCCAGTAGTAAATGGACAGCGTTAATATCTGAAGCTTTCTTT. This chain joins TRBV19 and TRBJ1-1; TRBD1 might be the D (6 bases). CDR3 length: 15 amino acids. With 4 bases removed from V and 6 bases from J, the gap between germline ends came to 18 bases. Germline CDR1 LNHDA, CDR2 SQIVND (reference sequence). Full variable domain (missing parts from reference TRBV19 and TRBJ1-1): DGGITQSPKYLFRKEGQNVTLSCEQNLNHDAMYWYRQDPGQGLRLIYYSQIVNDFQKGDIAEGYSVSREKKESFPLTVTSAQKNPTAFYLCASSKWTALISEAFFGQGTRLTVV.

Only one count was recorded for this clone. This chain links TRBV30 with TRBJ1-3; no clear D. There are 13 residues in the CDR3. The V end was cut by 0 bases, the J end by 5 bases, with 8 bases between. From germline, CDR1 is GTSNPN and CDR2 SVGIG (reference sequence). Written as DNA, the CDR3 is TGTGCCTGGAGTGTGAACAGCCGAAACACCATATATTTT. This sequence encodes CAWSVNSRNTIYF.